The following is a T cell receptor beta chain sequence with its context. Its target is not known. The germline gives CDR1 SGHRS, CDR2 YFSETQ. The V end lost 3 bases, the J end lost 3 bases, and 18 bases lay between the germline ends. This CDR3 spans 16 amino acids. This record comes from a study of cytomegalovirus exposure and HLA in healthy donors. About the research overall: Earlier sequencing of approximately 180 million T cells yielded under 120 million unique TCR beta sequences. Study-level findings and limits: TCR beta V segments were, for the most part, productive about 87% or about 30% of the time in an earlier analysis. Investigators reported 150 to 200 TCR beta chains as tied to cytomegalovirus.

PCR primers comprised 60 Vbeta and 13 Jbeta primers. The assay was immunoSEQ multiplex PCR, and TCRdb's table has in-frame clones only and misses some. Here the sample table reports under 130,000 clones. J is TRBJ2-5 and V is TRBV5-1; D might be TRBD2 (5 bases). The TCR sequence derives from a man aged 45-65 years in good health and CMV-seronegative. Input material: PBMCs. CDR3 sequence reads: CASSSPGTQVKETQYF. In DNA form, the CDR3 reads TGCGCCAGCAGCTCCCCGGGAACCCAGGTGAAAGAGACCCAGTACTTC. Variable domain in full (rest from reference TRBV5-1 and TRBJ2-5): KAGVTQTPRYLIKTRGQQVTLSCSPISGHRSVSWYQQTPGQGLQFLFEYFSETQRNKGNFPGRFSGRQFSNSRSEMNVSTLELGDSALYLCASSSPGTQVKETQYFGPGTRLLVL.